This is a list of T cell receptor beta chains from one sample in a study of blood T cell repertoires in COVID-19. Produced via immunoSEQ multiplex PCR; TCRdb's table is partial and in-frame only. Of 360,000 or so clones in the sample, 75% to 90% were seen once. The sample taken for sequencing was PBMCs or T cells enriched from blood (not recorded which). Receptor source: a woman between 50 and 59 years old who had recovered from COVID-19. Each CDR3 is given with its conserved first and last residue. D genes are given only for firm matches.

v_gene | d_gene | CDR3aa
TRBV11-3 | NA | CASSLDLVNTEAFF
TRBV4-1 | TRBD2 | CASSQDLAGAGGPYNEQFF
TRBV6-5 | NA | CASSSARGNYGYTF
TRBV7-9 | TRBD2 | CASGPGTSGGDTQYF
TRBV25-1 | NA | CASRQGHYGYTF
TRBV3-1/TRBV3-2 | TRBD2 | CASISLAGEQYF
TRBV7-9 | NA | CASSSALQILNTEAFF
TRBV11-2 | NA | CASSFTGEETQYF
TRBV10-3 | TRBD1 | CAISEGRGPGNYGYTF
TRBV29-1 | NA | CSVQKPIQGPGYGYTF
TRBV28 | NA | CASGDWQPQHF
TRBV5-1 | NA | CASSPLTVFKLFF
TRBV29-1 | NA | CSASRAGEKLFF
TRBV6-5 | NA | CASRLGGAQPQHF
TRBV11-2 | TRBD1 | CASSSSSGTANEKLFF
TRBV5-4 | NA | CASSRGQPANTGELFF
TRBV6-2/TRBV6-3 | TRBD1 | CASSSATGASITSSYNEQFF
TRBV3-1/TRBV3-2 | TRBD1 | CASSRTGDTEAFF
TRBV12-3/TRBV12-4 | NA | CASSPTSMDGYTF
TRBV11-3 | NA | CASSPGEHPQETQYF
TRBV29-1 | NA | CSVAASDNQPQHF
TRBV4-1 | TRBD2 | CASSSLPGGENTGELFF
TRBV20-1 | NA | CRSGFPDGYTF
TRBV11-2 | TRBD1 | CASSFPRQGNTGELFF
TRBV25-1 | TRBD1 | CASRGTGNTEAFF
TRBV18 | TRBD1 | CASSPRDRGWNEQFF
TRBV6-6 | NA | CASSLQDSYEQYF
TRBV5-4 | NA | CASSPGTFNTEAFF
TRBV9 | NA | CASSDISQGWYTEAFF
TRBV2 | NA | CASSEGSTAQETQYF
TRBV20-1 | NA | CSSSGTYEQYF
TRBV4-1 | TRBD2 | CASSQGTSGSVSSYEQYF
TRBV19 | NA | CASSFSGGSGNTIYF
TRBV19 | NA | CASSKSNSGGTAEAFF
TRBV7-2 | TRBD2 | CASSLVSGTSGRGNTQYF
TRBV9 | TRBD1 | CASSSTPTGGYGYTF
TRBV18 | NA | CASSLLPAGGGKTEAFF
TRBV6-5 | TRBD2 | CASKMTSGKKETQYF
TRBV11-3 | NA | CFLCGEFYSNQPQHF
TRBV7-9 | TRBD1 | CASSHGTGPNTEAFF
TRBV11-3 | NA | CASSPRGGKNYGYTF
TRBV18 | TRBD2 | CASSTGTSGFYNEQFF
TRBV18 | NA | CASSPPGGIEAFF
TRBV29-1 | NA | CSVGRQVQSGGYTF
TRBV11-3 | NA | CASSQTPRDSTYEQYF
TRBV3-1/TRBV3-2 | TRBD1 | CASSPWTGNGGGYTF
TRBV5-1 | TRBD2 | CASSLTSGNSYEQYF
TRBV5-4 | NA | CASRKDRNTEAFF
TRBV7-3 | TRBD2 | CASSLSSGSVGELFF
TRBV7-7 | NA | CASSLISAPEVTQYF
TRBV27 | NA | CATSPRGQIPILGDTQYF
TRBV30 | NA | CAWSPPPGYGYTF
TRBV18 | TRBD2 | CASSRPGLAVNEQFF
TRBV5-8 | NA | CASSMTAYGYTF
TRBV18 | NA | CASSSDTGELFF
TRBV4-1 | NA | CASSQAPDSYEQYF
TRBV19 | NA | CASSAGSALWNTEAFF
TRBV5-4 | TRBD1 | CASSWGQGRETQYF
TRBV19 | NA | CASSRKGQQTIGEQFF